A single T cell receptor (beta chain) is shown here with its context. Germline loops: CDR1 ENHRY, CDR2 SYGVKD. The CDR3 covers 14 residues. Trimming left V 3 bases short and J 5 bases short, with 13 bases between. These data originate in a study of OX40 agonist ivuxolimab in advanced cancers. Study as a whole: Each patient was given ivuxolimab into a vein every 2 weeks, at 0.01 to 10 mg/kg. Enrollees could have had prior anti-PD-1, anti-PD-L1 or anti-CTLA-4 therapy, which around 43% had received.

Clones were read by immunoSEQ multiplex PCR, and TCRdb kept only the in-frame ones, dropping some. The sample lists more than 50,000 clones; roughly 77% were seen once. Sequenced here: CD4+ or CD8+ T cells sorted from blood, sampled in a trial of the OX40 agonist ivuxolimab. The gene calls are TRBV10-3 and TRBJ2-5; either TRBD1 or TRBD2 may fit D (5 bases each). This clonotype was sampled from an adult with an advanced solid tumor such as melanoma, head and neck, liver or kidney cancer. CDR3 region: CAISDQGEGETQYF. The CDR3 nucleotides are TGTGCCATCAGTGATCAGGGCGAGGGGGAGACCCAGTACTTC.